The source of this T cell receptor (beta chain) is a study of T-cell reconstitution after alpha-beta-depleted transplantation in children. Germline CDR1 and CDR2: SGHDN and FVKESK. Trimming shortened V by 1 base and J by 2 bases, and 10 bases separated the two germline ends. CDR3 size: 15 residues. The TCRbeta library incorporated unique molecular identifiers. TCRdb passed the PCR reads through MiXCR, listing each CDR3 protein once. There are about 280,000 distinct CDR3 sequences in the sample; approximately 10% occur only once, and 23% lies in the top ten. This clonotype was recorded at least ten times. Its antigen is not known. Study-wide findings and caveats: The origin of high day-60 TCRbeta diversity in some patients lay in surviving recipient T cells and thymic progenitors.

The V call is TRBV14, the J call TRBJ2-3; D gene ambiguous. The receptor was isolated from a male patient aged 2-9 years who had a stem cell transplant for chronic granulomatous disease, so the T cells may come from the graft donor. Sequences were derived from peripheral blood, sampled 180 days after TCRalphabeta/CD19-depleted stem cell transplant. The CDR3 nucleotides are TGTGCCAGCAGCCAAGCCCGGCTCCACACAGATACGCAGTATTTT. It encodes CASSQARLHTDTQYF.